Shown below are 3 T cell receptor beta chains from a single sample sequenced in a study of immune heterogeneity within non-small cell lung tumors. As template, the study used bulk tumor genomic DNA at roughly 600 ng per sample. Several biopsies were collected from each primary tumor during surgery. They were spaced as far apart as possible within the tumor mass. Surgery that was curative in intent was performed on patients with untreated, newly diagnosed non-small cell lung cancer. For the TCR beta CDR3, multiplex PCR with 32 V and 13 J primers performed the amplification. TCRdb independently ran MiXCR on the multiplex PCR reads; one entry per CDR3 protein. The sample gives fewer than 15,000 distinct CDR3 sequences, 23% of which show up once; roughly 13% is in the top ten. The material sequenced was lung tumor tissue. The source of these receptors is a man aged 45-60 years with non-small cell lung cancer.

About this clonotype itself: A read error may explain this, as a much larger clone is one base away. The chain carries TRBV11-2 and TRBJ2-3; D might be TRBD2 (5 bases). There are 14 residues in the CDR3. Germline V gives CDR1 SGHAT, CDR2 FQNNGV. The V gene lost 5 bases and the J gene lost 4 bases, with 13 bases spanning the gap. The DNA for the CDR3 is TGTGCCAGCAGCCATAGTAGCGACTCAGATACGCAGTATTTT. It yields the protein CASSHSSDSDTQYF.

By its share, this clonotype is medium-sized (0.01 to 0.1%). The V call is TRBV2, the J call TRBJ1-1; D perhaps matches TRBD1 (5 bases). The CDR3 loop spans 13 amino acids. CDR1 and CDR2 (germline): SNHLY, FYNNEI. V lost 5 bases and J 3 bases, leaving 10 bases between the germline ends. The DNA of the CDR3 is TGTGCCAGCAGTACCGTGGGGGACACTGAAGCTTTCTTT. This codes for CASSTVGDTEAFF.

The table lists this clonotype with many counts. This chain joins TRBV18 and TRBJ2-5; 8 positions agree with TRBD1. V lost 6 bases and J lost 1; bases outside the gene matches: 10. The CDR3 is 16 amino acids. Germline CDR1 and CDR2: KGHSH and LQKENI. CDR3 sequence (DNA): TGTGCCAGCTCCCCCGGGGCAGGGGGCCTCCAAGAGACCCAGTACTTC. Protein: CASSPGAGGLQETQYF.